Sequencing of this TCR beta chain was carried out in a study of OX40 agonist ivuxolimab in advanced cancers. As regards this clone: Antigen: not known.

In germline, CDR1 is MRHNA, CDR2 SNTAGT. Trimming shortened V by 7 bases and J by 1 base, and 17 bases separated the two germline ends. The CDR3 runs 16 residues. Study-wide findings and caveats: Among the nonresponders, some also had low normalized T-cell clonal expansion.

Method: immunoSEQ multiplex PCR; TCRdb's copy keeps in-frame clones and lacks some. Of over 65,000 clones in the sample, about 88% are singletons; the top ten hold approximately 0.3%. The source is an adult with an advanced solid tumor such as melanoma, head and neck, liver or kidney cancer. The chain combines TRBV6-4 with TRBJ2-1; either TRBD1 or TRBD2 may supply D (5 bases each). The specimen was CD4+ or CD8+ T cells sorted from blood, collected in a trial of the OX40 agonist ivuxolimab. CDR3 in amino acids: CASNKGSGWSYNEQFF. CDR3 nucleotide sequence: TGTGCCAGCAACAAGGGGAGCGGATGGTCCTACAATGAGCAGTTCTTC.